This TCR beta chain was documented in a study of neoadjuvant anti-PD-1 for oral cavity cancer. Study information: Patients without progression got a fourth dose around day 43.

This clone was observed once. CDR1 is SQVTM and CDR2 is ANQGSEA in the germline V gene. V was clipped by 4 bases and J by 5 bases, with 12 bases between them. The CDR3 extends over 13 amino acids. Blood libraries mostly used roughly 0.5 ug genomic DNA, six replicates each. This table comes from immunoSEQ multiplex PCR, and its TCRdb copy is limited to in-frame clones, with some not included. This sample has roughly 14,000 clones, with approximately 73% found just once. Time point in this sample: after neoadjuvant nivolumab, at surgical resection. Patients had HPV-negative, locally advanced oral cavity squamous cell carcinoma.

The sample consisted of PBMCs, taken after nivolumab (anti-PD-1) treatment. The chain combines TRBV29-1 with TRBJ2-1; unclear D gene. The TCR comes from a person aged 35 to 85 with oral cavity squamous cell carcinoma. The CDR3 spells CSVGLSSDNEQFF. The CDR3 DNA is TGCAGCGTTGGGCTCTCTAGTGACAATGAGCAGTTCTTC.